These 22 T cell receptor beta chains came from one sample sequenced in a study of T cell responses to AZD1222 COVID-19 vaccine (TCRdb year 2021). The time point label of this sample denotes: baseline before first vaccination. The library relied on the immunoSEQ multiplex PCR assay. TCRdb carries this immuneACCESS record with in-frame sequences only. Its versions omit some clonotypes, under half of them owing to an unresolved V gene in the studies checked, with the rest unexplained. The sample records some 140,000 clones, about 90% of which are singletons. The top ten constitute 5.5% of the sample. Sequenced here: peripheral blood, sampled on day 0 of AZD1222 vaccination. The receptors stem from an adult in good health.

The chain joins TRBV10-1 to TRBJ2-2; D gene ambiguous. Germline CDR1 WNHNN, CDR2 SYGVQD (reference sequence). The CDR3 loop spans 10 amino acids. Trimming removed 7 bases at V and 6 bases at J, with 3 bases between. The CDR3 sequence is CASTSGELFF. The DNA of the CDR3 is TGCGCCAGCACTTCCGGGGAGCTGTTTTTT.

The rearrangement joins TRBV6-2 or TRBV6-3 to TRBJ2-4; 9 nucleotides align to TRBD1. The V gene end was trimmed by 5 bases and the J gene end by 1 base; junction bases not matched to a gene: 6. Germline lookup yields CDR1 MNHEY and CDR2 SVGEGT. The CDR3 is 16 residues long. Here the CDR3 reads CASSTLDRGAKNIQYF. In DNA, the CDR3 is TGTGCCAGCAGTACCCTGGACAGGGGTGCCAAAAACATTCAGTACTTC.

The CDR3: CASSIYSYEQYF. The CDR3 DNA reads TGTGCCAGCAGTATCTACTCCTACGAGCAGTACTTC. The chain is built from TRBV7-9 and TRBJ2-7, with no clear D. The CDR3 contains 12 residues. Germline lookup yields CDR1 SEHNR and CDR2 FQNEAQ (reference sequence). V lost 6 bases, J lost 0 bases, and 6 bases lay in between. Based on the CDR3 plus reference TRBV7-9 and TRBJ2-7, the full variable domain is DTGVSQNPRHKITKRGQNVTFRCDPISEHNRLYWYRQTLGQGPEFLTYFQNEAQLEKSRLLSDRFSAERPKGSFSTLEIQRTEQGDSAMYLCASSIYSYEQYFGPGTRLTVT.

This chain uses TRBV28 with TRBJ1-5, with a possible D match to TRBD1 (5 bases). Germline V CDR1 and CDR2: MDHEN, SYDVKM. Trimming removed 6 bases at V and 6 bases at J, with 15 bases between. The CDR3 is 14 amino acids. CDR3 sequence (DNA): TGTGCCAGCAGGAGGGACGGGGGATTTCAGCCCCAGCATTTT. Amino acids: CASRRDGGFQPQHF.

This sequence joins TRBV7-2 and TRBJ1-3; D uncertain. Germline values: CDR1 SGHTA, CDR2 FQGNSA. The V and J ends lost 3 bases and 1 base respectively, with 4 bases between them. CDR3 length equals 13 residues. Here the CDR3 reads CASSLLSGNTIYF. CDR3 coding DNA: TGTGCCAGCAGCTTGTTATCTGGAAACACCATATATTTT. Drawing the rest from reference TRBV7-2 and TRBJ1-3, the complete variable domain is GAGVSQSPSNKVTEKGKDVELRCDPISGHTALYWYRQSLGQGLEFLIYFQGNSAPDKSGLPSDRFSAERTGGSVSTLTIQRTQQEDSAVYLCASSLLSGNTIYFGEGSWLTVV.

For this clone: Other nucleotide sequences in the sample specify the same CDR3. The chain carries TRBV6-1 and TRBJ1-2; D unclear. The CDR3 is 12 amino acids. Germline loops: CDR1 MNHNS, CDR2 SASEGT. Trimming cost V 3 bases and J 4 bases, with 6 bases left between them. The CDR3 DNA sequence: TGTGCCAGCAGTGAGGTCGGCTATGGCTACACCTTC. It yields the protein CASSEVGYGYTF.

This rearrangement joins TRBV29-1 to TRBJ1-5; D is unclear. Germline CDR1 reads SQVTM; CDR2 reads ANQGSEA. Trimming shortened V by 4 bases and J by 4 bases, and 14 bases separated the two germline ends. This CDR3 is 14 amino acids long. The CDR3: CSVAGPDRNQPQHF. DNA of the CDR3: TGCAGCGTTGCTGGCCCCGATCGGAATCAGCCCCAGCATTTT.

The DNA of the CDR3 is TGTGCCAGCAGCTTAGCTGTCGGGACAGGGAACTTCTACGAGCAGTACTTC. Translated: CASSLAVGTGNFYEQYF. V and J are TRBV7-6 and TRBJ2-7; 9 bases align to TRBD1. Unmatched junction bases numbered 9, after V lost 0 bases and J lost 3 bases. Germline CDR1 reads SGHVS; CDR2 reads FNYEAQ. The CDR3 spans 17 residues.

This clone was seen once. The chain links TRBV4-3 to TRBJ1-4; maybe TRBD1 (6 bases). Trimming shortened V by 0 bases and J by 7 bases, and 12 bases separated the two germline ends. CDR1 is LGHNA, CDR2 YSLEER, per germline. The CDR3 is made up of 15 amino acids. The CDR3 region is CASSQDRRGGEKLFF. The CDR3, as DNA: TGCGCCAGCAGCCAAGATCGAAGGGGGGGTGAAAAACTGTTTTTT.

This chain joins TRBV28 and TRBJ1-1, with D perhaps matching TRBD1 (5 bases). This CDR3 is built from 14 residues. Trimming took 5 bases from V and 6 from J, leaving 16 bases between them. The germline gives CDR1 MDHEN, CDR2 SYDVKM. The CDR3 spells CASSPPGARAEAFF. In DNA form, the CDR3 reads TGTGCCAGCAGTCCCCCCGGGGCTCGGGCTGAAGCTTTCTTT.

V gene TRBV7-6 combines with J gene TRBJ2-3, with 10 positions matching TRBD2. The germline CDR1 and CDR2 sequences are SGHVS and FNYEAQ. V gave up 0 bases and J gave up 2 bases; unmatched junction bases: 5. CDR3 length equals 17 residues. The CDR3 here is CASSLAAAGGTTDTQYF. The CDR3 bases are TGTGCCAGCAGCTTAGCAGCAGCGGGAGGGACCACAGATACGCAGTATTTT.

This CDR3 is CASSLMPGLAVYEQYF. In nucleotides, the CDR3 is TGTGCCAGCAGCTTGATGCCGGGACTAGCGGTCTACGAGCAGTACTTC. V and J are TRBV11-1 and TRBJ2-7; 11 bases are a match to TRBD2. The CDR3 is 16 amino acids. V was clipped by 3 bases and J by 3 bases; unmatched bases: 7. Germline CDR1 reads SGHAT; CDR2 reads FQDESV (reference sequence). The whole variable domain, remainder taken from reference TRBV11-1 and TRBJ2-7, is EAEVAQSPRYKITEKSQAVAFWCDPISGHATLYWYRQILGQGPELLVQFQDESVVDDSQLPKDRFSAERLKGVDSTLKIQPAELGDSAMYLCASSLMPGLAVYEQYFGPGTRLTVT.

The rearrangement joins TRBV10-3 to TRBJ1-1; TRBD1 aligns across 8 bases. This CDR3 is built from 17 residues. After removal of 4 bases from V and 2 bases from J, the junction contained 12 bases not matched to a gene. Per the germline V gene, CDR1 is ENHRY and CDR2 is SYGVKD. Here the CDR3 reads CAISGPSGTGGNTEAFF. The CDR3 bases are TGTGCCATCAGTGGCCCTTCTGGAACAGGGGGAAACACTGAAGCTTTCTTT.

The J gene is TRBJ2-1, the V gene TRBV4-1; a possible D gene is TRBD2 (6 bases). V lost 2 bases and J 4 bases, leaving 15 bases between the germline ends. Germline assignment: CDR1 MGHRA and CDR2 YSYEKL. This CDR3 contains 16 residues. This CDR3 is CASSQPPAGPYNEQFF. CDR3 nucleotides: TGCGCCAGCAGCCAACCGCCCGCGGGGCCATACAATGAGCAGTTCTTC.

The chain combines TRBV5-6 with TRBJ2-7; D assignment may be TRBD1 or TRBD2 (5 bases each). The CDR3 extends over 13 amino acids. Looked up from germline, CDR1 is SGHDT and CDR2 is YYEEEE. V lost 3 bases to trimming and J lost 2 bases, with 9 bases between them. CDR3 coding DNA: TGTGCCAGCAGCTCCGGGACCCCCTACGAGCAGTACTTC. Amino acid sequence: CASSSGTPYEQYF.

The chain links TRBV7-2 to TRBJ2-7, with 10 nucleotides matching TRBD2. V was clipped by 5 bases and J by 9 bases; unmatched bases: 13. Germline lookup yields CDR1 SGHTA and CDR2 FQGNSA. The CDR3 sequence is 15 residues long. CDR3 sequence: CASSALAGAQFWQYF. The CDR3 DNA reads TGTGCCAGCAGCGCCCTAGCGGGAGCCCAATTTTGGCAGTACTTC.

The chain employs TRBV21-1 and TRBJ1-5; the table's D call, TRBD1, was not checked against the DNA. TRBV21-1 is a pseudogene locus. The CDR3 loop spans 15 amino acids. Here the CDR3 DNA reads TGTGCCAGCAGGCCCGACAGGGGCGGCAATCAGCCCCAGCATTTT. This gives the protein CASRPDRGGNQPQHF.

V is TRBV4-1 and J is TRBJ1-1, with TRBD1 identical over 8 bases. The V gene's germline CDR1 is MGHRA and CDR2 YSYEKL. The CDR3 covers 14 residues. J was trimmed by 9 bases and V by 2 bases; bases with no gene match: 8. CDR3 DNA: TGCGCCAGCAGCCAACCTCGACAGGGGAGACAAGCTTTCTTT. Translated: CASSQPRQGRQAFF.

This clone has only one observation. This chain links TRBV5-5 with TRBJ1-2; no clear D gene. V was cut by 4 bases and J by 8 bases, with 18 bases left in between. This CDR3 region has 14 residues. Germline V CDR1 and CDR2: SGHKS, YYEKEE (reference sequence). The CDR3 sequence: CASSPWISSGGYTF. The CDR3 DNA reads as TGTGCCAGCAGCCCATGGATCTCCTCGGGGGGCTACACCTTC.

This chain joins TRBV7-2 and TRBJ2-7; 8 nucleotides agree with TRBD1. The germline gives CDR1 SGHTA, CDR2 FQGNSA. The CDR3 spans 13 residues. V lost 2 bases and J lost 10; bases outside the gene matches: 7. DNA of the CDR3: TGTGCCAGCAGCTTACCAGGACAGGGCCCCCAGTACTTC. Its protein product is CASSLPGQGPQYF. The whole variable domain, remainder taken from reference TRBV7-2 and TRBJ2-7, is GAGVSQSPSNKVTEKGKDVELRCDPISGHTALYWYRQSLGQGLEFLIYFQGNSAPDKSGLPSDRFSAERTGGSVSTLTIQRTQQEDSAVYLCASSLPGQGPQYFGPGTRLTVT.

V usage is TRBV27 and J usage is TRBJ2-7; D perhaps matches TRBD2 (6 bases). This CDR3 region has 14 residues. Germline V gene lookup returns CDR1 MNHEY and CDR2 SMNVEV (reference sequence). Trimming took 4 bases from V and 4 from J, leaving 14 bases between them. The CDR3: CASSSRAGPYEQYF. Written as DNA, the CDR3 is TGTGCCAGCAGTTCCCGCGCGGGGCCTTACGAGCAGTACTTC.

The genes are TRBV29-1 and TRBJ2-4; TRBD1 matches at 11 bases. J gave up 6 bases and V 0 bases, and 4 bases lay outside the gene matches. This CDR3 has 15 amino acids. CDR1 and CDR2 from the germline V gene are SQVTM and ANQGSEA. CDR3 in DNA: TGCAGCGTTGAAGATTCCGGGACAGGGGGAAACATTCAGTACTTC. As protein: CSVEDSGTGGNIQYF.